The clone carrying this T cell receptor beta chain was seen only a few times. What it recognizes is unknown. The data belong to a study of cytomegalovirus exposure and HLA in healthy donors. There are 15 residues in the CDR3. V was trimmed by 3 bases and J by 1 base, leaving 12 bases between them. Germline assignment: CDR1 MNHEY and CDR2 SMNVEV (reference sequence). Overall study findings and caveats: TCR beta chains numbering more than 150 were designated cytomegalovirus-associated.

A multiplex PCR was run with 60 Vbeta primers and 13 Jbeta primers. Profiled with immunoSEQ multiplex PCR; TCRdb holds only in-frame clones, not every one. The sample lists 140,000 to 150,000 clones, roughly 10% occurring once. The sequence came from a man aged 50 to 60 in good health and CMV-seronegative. This sequence joins TRBV27 and TRBJ1-1; D not certain. Material for sequencing was PBMCs. The CDR3 DNA is TGTGCCAGCAGTTTGGGCAACACATGGAACACTGAAGCTTTCTTT. Translating it yields CASSLGNTWNTEAFF.